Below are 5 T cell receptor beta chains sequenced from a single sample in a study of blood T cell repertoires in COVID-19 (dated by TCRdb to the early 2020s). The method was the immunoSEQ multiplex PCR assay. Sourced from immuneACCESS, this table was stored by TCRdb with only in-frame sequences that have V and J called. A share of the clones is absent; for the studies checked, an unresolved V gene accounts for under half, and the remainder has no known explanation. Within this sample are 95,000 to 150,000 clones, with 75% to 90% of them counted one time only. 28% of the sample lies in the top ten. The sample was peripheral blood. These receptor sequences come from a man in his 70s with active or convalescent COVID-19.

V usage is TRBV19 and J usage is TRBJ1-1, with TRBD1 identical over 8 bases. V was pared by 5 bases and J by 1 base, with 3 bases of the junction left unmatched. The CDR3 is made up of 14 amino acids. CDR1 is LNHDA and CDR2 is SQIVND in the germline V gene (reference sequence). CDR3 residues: CASSEQGGNTEAFF. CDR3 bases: TGTGCCAGTAGTGAACAGGGGGGGAACACTGAAGCTTTCTTT.

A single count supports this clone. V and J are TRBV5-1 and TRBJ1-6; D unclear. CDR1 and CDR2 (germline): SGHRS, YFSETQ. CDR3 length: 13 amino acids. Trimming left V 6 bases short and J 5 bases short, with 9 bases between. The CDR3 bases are TGCGCCAGCACTACAGACGATAATTCACCCCTCCACTTT. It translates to CASTTDDNSPLHF.

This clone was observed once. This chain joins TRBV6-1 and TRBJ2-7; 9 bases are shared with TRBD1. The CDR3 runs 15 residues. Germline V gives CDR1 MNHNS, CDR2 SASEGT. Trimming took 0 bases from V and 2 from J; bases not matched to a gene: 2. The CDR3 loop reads CASSEAGQGPYEQYF. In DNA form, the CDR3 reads TGTGCCAGCAGTGAAGCGGGACAGGGTCCCTACGAGCAGTACTTC.

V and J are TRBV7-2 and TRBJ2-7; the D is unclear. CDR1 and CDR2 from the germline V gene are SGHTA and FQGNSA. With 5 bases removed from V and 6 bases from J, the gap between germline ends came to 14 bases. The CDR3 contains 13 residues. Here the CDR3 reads CASSPPSLPEQYF. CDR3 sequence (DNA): TGTGCCAGCAGCCCCCCCTCCCTTCCCGAGCAGTACTTC.

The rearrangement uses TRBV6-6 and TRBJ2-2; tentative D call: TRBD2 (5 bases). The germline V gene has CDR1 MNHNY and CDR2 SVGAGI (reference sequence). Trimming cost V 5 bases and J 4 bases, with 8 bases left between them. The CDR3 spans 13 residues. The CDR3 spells CASSGRGTGELFF. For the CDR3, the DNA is TGTGCCAGCAGTGGCCGGGGCACCGGGGAGCTGTTTTTT.